This TCR beta chain was recorded in a study of cytomegalovirus exposure and HLA in healthy donors. Primers included in the PCR were 60 Vbeta and 13 Jbeta primers. Method: immunoSEQ multiplex PCR; TCRdb's copy keeps in-frame clones and lacks some. This table holds under 200,000 clones, roughly 80% found once. The ends lost 3 bases at V and 10 bases at J; junction bases unmatched: 10. This CDR3 region has 14 residues. Germline V gene sequence: CDR1 SQVTM, CDR2 ANQGSEA. Source material: PBMCs. The sequence came from a girl between 5 and 17 years old in good health and CMV-seropositive. The chain couples TRBV29-1 to TRBJ1-1, with TRBD1 matching over 11 bases. CDR3 coding DNA: TGCAGCGTTGAGGCGGGACAGGGGGAAGGACGAGCTTTCTTT. The encoded protein is CSVEAGQGEGRAFF. The full variable domain, with the rest looked up from reference TRBV29-1 and TRBJ1-1, is SAVISQKPSRDICQRGTSLTIQCQVDSQVTMMFWYRQQPGQSLTLIATANQGSEATYESGFVIDKFPISRPNLTFSTLTVSNMSPEDSSIYLCSVEAGQGEGRAFFGQGTRLTVV.